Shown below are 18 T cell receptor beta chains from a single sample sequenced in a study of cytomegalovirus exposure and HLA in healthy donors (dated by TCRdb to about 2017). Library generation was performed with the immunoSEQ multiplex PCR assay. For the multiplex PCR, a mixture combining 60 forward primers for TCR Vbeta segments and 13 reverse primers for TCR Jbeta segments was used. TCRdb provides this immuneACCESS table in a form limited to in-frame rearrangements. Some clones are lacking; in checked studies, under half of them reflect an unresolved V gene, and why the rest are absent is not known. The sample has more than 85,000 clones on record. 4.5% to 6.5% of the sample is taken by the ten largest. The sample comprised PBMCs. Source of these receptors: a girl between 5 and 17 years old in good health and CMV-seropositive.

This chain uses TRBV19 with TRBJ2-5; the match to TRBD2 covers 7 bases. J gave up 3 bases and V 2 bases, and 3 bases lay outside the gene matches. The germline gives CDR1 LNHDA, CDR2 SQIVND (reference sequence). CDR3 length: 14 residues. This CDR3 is CASSIFGGKETQYF. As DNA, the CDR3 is TGTGCCAGTAGTATATTCGGGGGGAAAGAGACCCAGTACTTC.

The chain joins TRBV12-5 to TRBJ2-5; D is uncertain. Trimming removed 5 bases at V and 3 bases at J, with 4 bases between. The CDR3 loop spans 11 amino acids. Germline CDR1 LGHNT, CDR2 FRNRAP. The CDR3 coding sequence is TGTGCTAGTGGTATCGAAGAGACCCAGTACTTC. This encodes CASGIEETQYF. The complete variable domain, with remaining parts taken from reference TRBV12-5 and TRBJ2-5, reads DARVTQTPRHKVTEMGQEVTMRCQPILGHNTVFWYRQTMMQGLELLAYFRNRAPLDDSGMPKDRFSAEMPDATLATLKIQPSEPRDSAVYFCASGIEETQYFGPGTRLLVL.

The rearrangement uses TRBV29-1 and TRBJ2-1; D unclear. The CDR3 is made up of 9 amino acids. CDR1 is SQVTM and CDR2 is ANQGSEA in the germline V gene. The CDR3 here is CRWQVEQFF. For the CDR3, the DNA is TGCAGGTGGCAGGTTGAGCAGTTCTTC.

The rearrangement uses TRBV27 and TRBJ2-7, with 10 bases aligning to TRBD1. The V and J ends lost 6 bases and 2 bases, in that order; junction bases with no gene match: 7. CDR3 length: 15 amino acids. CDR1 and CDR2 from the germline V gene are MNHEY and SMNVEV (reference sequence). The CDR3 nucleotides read TGTGCCAGCAGGCTATCCGGGACAGGGGCCTACGAGCAGTACTTC. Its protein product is CASRLSGTGAYEQYF.

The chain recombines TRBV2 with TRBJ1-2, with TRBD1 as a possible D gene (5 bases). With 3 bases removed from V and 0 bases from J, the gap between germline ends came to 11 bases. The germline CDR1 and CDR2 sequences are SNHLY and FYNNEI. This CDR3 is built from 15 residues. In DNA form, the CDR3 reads TGTGCCAGCAGTGAGGGAGGGGCGGCTAACTATGGCTACACCTTC. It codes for CASSEGGAANYGYTF.

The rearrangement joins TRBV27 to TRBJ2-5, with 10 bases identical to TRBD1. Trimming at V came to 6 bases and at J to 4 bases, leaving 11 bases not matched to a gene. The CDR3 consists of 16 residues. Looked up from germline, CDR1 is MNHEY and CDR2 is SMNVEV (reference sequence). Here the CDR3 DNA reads TGTGCCAGCAGCTACCAGGGACAGGGGTTGGTAGAGACCCAGTACTTC. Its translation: CASSYQGQGLVETQYF.

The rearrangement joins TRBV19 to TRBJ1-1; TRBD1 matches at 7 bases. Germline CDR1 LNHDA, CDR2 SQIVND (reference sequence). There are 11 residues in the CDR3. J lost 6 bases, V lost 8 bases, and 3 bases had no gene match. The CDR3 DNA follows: TGTGCCAGTGGACAGGCCGCTGAAGCTTTCTTT. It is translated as CASGQAAEAFF.

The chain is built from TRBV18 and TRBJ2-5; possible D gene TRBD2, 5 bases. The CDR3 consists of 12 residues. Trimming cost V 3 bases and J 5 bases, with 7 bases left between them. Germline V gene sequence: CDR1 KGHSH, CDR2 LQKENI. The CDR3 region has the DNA TGTGCCAGCTCACCCCGGAGGGAGACCCAGTACTTC. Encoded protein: CASSPRRETQYF. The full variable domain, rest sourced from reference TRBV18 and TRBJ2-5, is NAGVMQNPRHLVRRRGQEARLRCSPMKGHSHVYWYRQLPEEGLKFMVYLQKENIIDESGMPKERFSAEFPKEGPSILRIQQVVRGDSAAYFCASSPRRETQYFGPGTRLLVL.

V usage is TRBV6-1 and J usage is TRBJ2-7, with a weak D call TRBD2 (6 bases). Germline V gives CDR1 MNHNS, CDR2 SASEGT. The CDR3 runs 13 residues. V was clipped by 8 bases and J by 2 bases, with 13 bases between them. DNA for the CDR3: TGTGCCAGCTTGGCCGGACTAACCTACGAGCAGTACTTC. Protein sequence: CASLAGLTYEQYF.

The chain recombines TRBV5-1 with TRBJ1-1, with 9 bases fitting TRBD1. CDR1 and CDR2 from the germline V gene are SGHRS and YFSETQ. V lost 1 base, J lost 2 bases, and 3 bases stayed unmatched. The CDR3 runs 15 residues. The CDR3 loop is CASSLRDRVNTEAFF. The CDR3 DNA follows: TGCGCCAGCAGCTTGAGGGACAGGGTCAACACTGAAGCTTTCTTT. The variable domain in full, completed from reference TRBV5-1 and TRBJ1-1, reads KAGVTQTPRYLIKTRGQQVTLSCSPISGHRSVSWYQQTPGQGLQFLFEYFSETQRNKGNFPGRFSGRQFSNSRSEMNVSTLELGDSALYLCASSLRDRVNTEAFFGQGTRLTVV.

This chain's CDR3 is CASSRIAGGLTDTQYF. The CDR3 bases are TGTGCCAGCTCACGTATAGCGGGGGGACTCACAGATACGCAGTATTTT. The rearrangement joins TRBV18 to TRBJ2-3; 10 nucleotides align to TRBD2. Losses at the gene ends were 4 bases for V and 2 bases for J; bases not matched to a gene: 6. Germline CDR1 reads KGHSH; CDR2 reads LQKENI. The length of the CDR3 is 16 residues.

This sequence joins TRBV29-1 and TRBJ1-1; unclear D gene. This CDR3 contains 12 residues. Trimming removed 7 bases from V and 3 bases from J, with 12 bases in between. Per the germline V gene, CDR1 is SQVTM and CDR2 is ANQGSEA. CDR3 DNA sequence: TGCAGCGGGGGAGGGCAGGACACTGAAGCTTTCTTT. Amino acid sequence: CSGGGQDTEAFF.

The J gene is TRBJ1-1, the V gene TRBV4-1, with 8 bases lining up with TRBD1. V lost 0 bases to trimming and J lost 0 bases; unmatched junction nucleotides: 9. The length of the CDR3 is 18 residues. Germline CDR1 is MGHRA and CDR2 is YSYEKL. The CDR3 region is CASSQDRTGLSMNTEAFF. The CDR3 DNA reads TGCGCCAGCAGCCAAGATAGGACAGGGTTATCCATGAACACTGAAGCTTTCTTT.

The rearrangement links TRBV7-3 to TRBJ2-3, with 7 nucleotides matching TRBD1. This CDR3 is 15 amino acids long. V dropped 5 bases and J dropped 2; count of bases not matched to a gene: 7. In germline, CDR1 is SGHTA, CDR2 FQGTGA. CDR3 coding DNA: TGTGCCAGCAGCCCGGGACAGTTACACACAGATACGCAGTATTTT. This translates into CASSPGQLHTDTQYF.

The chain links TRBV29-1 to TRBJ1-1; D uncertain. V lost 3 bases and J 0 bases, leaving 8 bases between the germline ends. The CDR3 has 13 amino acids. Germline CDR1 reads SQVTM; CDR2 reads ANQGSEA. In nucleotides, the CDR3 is TGCAGCGTTGAGACCAGGATGAACACTGAAGCTTTCTTT. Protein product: CSVETRMNTEAFF.

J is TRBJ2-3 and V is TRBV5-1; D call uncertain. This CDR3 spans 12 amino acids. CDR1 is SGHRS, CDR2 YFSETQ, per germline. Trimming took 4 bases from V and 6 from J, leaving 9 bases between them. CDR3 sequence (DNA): TGCGCCAGCAGCCTGGATCGGGATACGCAGTATTTT. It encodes CASSLDRDTQYF. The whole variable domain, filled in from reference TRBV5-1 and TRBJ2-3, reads KAGVTQTPRYLIKTRGQQVTLSCSPISGHRSVSWYQQTPGQGLQFLFEYFSETQRNKGNFPGRFSGRQFSNSRSEMNVSTLELGDSALYLCASSLDRDTQYFGPGTRLTVL.

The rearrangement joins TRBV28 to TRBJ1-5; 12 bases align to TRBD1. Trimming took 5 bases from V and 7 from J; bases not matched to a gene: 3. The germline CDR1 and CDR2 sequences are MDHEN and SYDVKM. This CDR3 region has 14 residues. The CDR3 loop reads CASSRDRGQQPQHF. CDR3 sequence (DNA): TGTGCCAGCAGTCGGGACAGGGGGCAACAGCCCCAGCATTTT.

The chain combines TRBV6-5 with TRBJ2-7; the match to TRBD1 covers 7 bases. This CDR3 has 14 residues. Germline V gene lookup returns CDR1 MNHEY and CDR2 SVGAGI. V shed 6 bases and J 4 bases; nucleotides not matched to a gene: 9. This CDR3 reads CASSLTGTVYEQYF. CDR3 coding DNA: TGTGCCAGCAGCCTAACCGGGACAGTTTACGAGCAGTACTTC.